This TCR beta chain was sequenced for a study of long-term antiretroviral therapy in people with HIV (dated 2022 in TCRdb). Some background on the complete study: The earliest samples were collected roughly a decade before the 2015 WHO recommendation for immediate ART, at a time when ART was usually postponed until CD4 counts fell. A total of about 180 cryopreserved PBMC samples were contributed to the cohort by 30 adults with confirmed HIV infection, with samples collected serially over a mean of approximately six years (range 1-12). A retrospective serial study tested whether changes in peripheral blood TRB repertoire composition and diversity were associated with ART initiation and durable HIV suppression. No cross-contamination during QIAcube processing was shown when test extractions of a monoclonal T-cell line were performed alongside fewer than 40 polyclonal samples. Eleven of the 30 participants with HIV were female.

Comment on this clone: The clone's antigen remains unknown. Within one base of it there is no much larger clone, and no base qualities were kept.

To be included, a participant needed at least one PBMC sample from before ART initiation plus at least two post-ART samples. Every participant with HIV received treatment in the United States of America. Before DNA extraction, cryopreserved samples of roughly 1-11 million PBMC were thawed and then washed. At the time of the earliest PBMC sample for each participant with HIV, ages ranged from roughly 23 to 55 years. Per participant, PBMC samples came from 1-4 timepoints prior to ART initiation and 2-8 timepoints following ART initiation, for a median of 7 samples. Serial HIV viral load, CD4+ T-cell count, ART history and demographic data were obtained for every participant. Genomic DNA was extracted from unsorted PBMC with a Qiagen kit on a QIAcube, processed in batches of 12 samples. Overall study outcomes, separate from this receptor: Unsorted PBMC were profiled instead of sorted CD4+ and CD8+ T cells because pre-ART samples had limited cell numbers. No data were available on ART adherence, viral resistance or therapy changes, limiting inferences about post-ART repertoire changes. Because PBMC availability was limited, only the TCR beta chain was sequenced, with no alpha chain pairing. Narrower CDR3 length ranges were observed in HIV repertoires than in controls, and an antigen-experienced repertoire with only a slight naive shift after ART was suggested by the network structure. Samples dated from about 2003 to 2018, and the ART regimens used may be less effective than current ones. Expanded TRB clones identified before ART initiation dominated the repertoire at all time points, although this dominance fluctuated and declined in many PLHIV after ART. ART initiation was associated with a significant increase in TRB diversity, but diversity stayed significantly below transplant donor controls even after long-term ART.

Sequencing of the TRB variable region was done with the immunoSEQ hsTCRB v3.0 assay at survey level resolution. A depth of about 35,000-55,000 T-cell genomes per sample was targeted for TRB sequencing. Pooled TRB libraries were sequenced on an Illumina MiSeq with a v3 150-cycle kit. Regarding the original processing steps: Repertoire analysis was run in R within a reproducible Nextflow workflow that covered QC, data transformation and analysis. Custom analyses were implemented in LymphoSeq2, an R package for AIRR-Seq data exploration. A handful of samples that produced fewer than 5000 total TRB sequences were removed, so approximately 170 HIV repertoires were analyzed. Among the 180 or so HIV repertoires that were kept, around 59 were collected before ART initiation and about 130 were collected after ART initiation. Each repertoire was downsampled to 5000 TRB nucleotide sequences, and summary statistics were averaged across 100 downsampling iterations. Only TRB sequences with CDR3 regions of at least seven amino acids were retained for analysis. Diversity was measured with a Shannon entropy-derived clonality score and the Gini coefficient. In the repertoire networks, any two of the top 5000 CDR3 amino acid sequences were linked whenever the two sequences differed by an edit distance of one. Antigen specificity groups and MHC restriction were predicted for TRB CDR3 amino acid sequences with GLIPH2. CDR3 amino acid sequences were matched against VDJdb and McPAS-TCR to flag known CMV, EBV, HIV or tissue antigen associations. Pre-ART, post-ART and control groups were compared with Wilcoxon signed-rank tests and Holm-Bonferroni correction. TCRdb obtained this table from immuneACCESS and retained in-frame rearrangements with V and J assigned. These tables miss some clones; where compared with another copy, unresolved V genes account for less than half of the shortfall, and the remainder is unexplained. The V and J calls and the clone size are those of that table, but D and trimming were determined from the DNA. A total of around 19,000 clones appear in this sample, over 70% of them only once. The ten largest clonotypes hold approximately 9% of the sample.

The sequenced sample was unsorted PBMCs, obtained 0.3 years before starting antiretroviral therapy. This clonotype was obtained from a man between 50 and 59 years old with HIV.

Here is the DNA: TGTGCCAGCAGTTTCCTCGACAGGGGGGGACTGAGTGGCTACACCTTC. Its protein product is CASSFLDRGGLSGYTF. The chain links TRBV27 with TRBJ1-2; 9 central nucleotides agree with TRBD1. Trimming leaves V shorter by 3 bases and J shorter by 7 bases, with the junction holding 12 bases beyond the gene matches. The CDR3 has 16 amino acids, counting the end cysteine and phenylalanine. The sequence is cut down to CDR3 DNA, 48 bases in frame from base 1. According to the germline V gene (reference sequence), CDR1 reads MNHEY and CDR2 reads SMNVEV.